The rows below give T cell receptor beta chains drawn from one sample of a study of T cells after somatic rescue of genetic block. Clones were sequenced by immunoSEQ multiplex PCR, and TCRdb holds only the in-frame ones, with some missing. The data show 45,000 to 55,000 clones, more than 90% seen once. The sequenced sample was peripheral blood mononuclear cells (PBMCs). All receptors derive from a child less than two years old. The CDR3 runs from the conserved cysteine through the conserved F or W. D genes are given only for firm matches. Some rows have no size entry. The others give once, few or many, or a class for an expanded clone.

D: TRBD1; V: TRBV4-2; size: .; J: TRBJ1-1; CDR3: CASSQSGQGSAEAFF; DNA: TGTGCCAGCAGCCAATCGGGACAGGGGAGTGCTGAAGCTTTCTTT
D: .; V: TRBV4-2; size: .; J: TRBJ2-1; CDR3: CASSPLPRAYNEQFF; DNA: TGTGCCAGCAGCCCCCTCCCACGCGCCTACAATGAGCAGTTCTTC
D: TRBD2; V: TRBV10-1; size: .; J: TRBJ2-3; CDR3: CASSESTLAGGGTDTQYF; DNA: TGCGCCAGCAGTGAGTCTACACTAGCGGGAGGGGGCACAGATACGCAGTATTTT
D: TRBD1; V: TRBV19; size: .; J: TRBJ1-1; CDR3: CASSIGGQGTEAFF; DNA: TGTGCCAGTAGTATAGGTGGACAGGGCACTGAAGCTTTCTTT
D: .; V: TRBV6-5; size: .; J: TRBJ2-2; CDR3: CASKKGANTGELFF; DNA: TGTGCCAGCAAGAAGGGGGCGAACACCGGGGAGCTGTTTTTT
D: .; V: TRBV18; size: .; J: TRBJ1-2; CDR3: CASSPGWGYGYTF; DNA: TGTGCCAGCTCACCAGGGTGGGGCTATGGCTACACCTTC
D: TRBD2; V: TRBV4-2; size: once; J: TRBJ2-3; CDR3: CASSKVGGPVTDTQYF; DNA: TGTGCCAGCAGTAAGGTGGGAGGGCCCGTCACAGATACGCAGTATTTT
D: .; V: TRBV10-3; size: .; J: TRBJ2-3; CDR3: CAISEGARTDTQYF; DNA: TGTGCCATCAGTGAAGGGGCACGCACAGATACGCAGTATTTT
D: TRBD2; V: TRBV6-5; size: .; J: TRBJ2-2; CDR3: CASSFIIAGGSGELFF; DNA: TGTGCCAGCAGTTTCATAATAGCGGGAGGATCCGGGGAGCTGTTTTTT
D: .; V: TRBV5-4; size: .; J: TRBJ2-7; CDR3: CASSIHRGTEQYF; DNA: TGTGCCAGCAGCATCCACCGCGGGACCGAGCAGTACTTC
D: .; V: TRBV11-2; size: .; J: TRBJ2-1; CDR3: CASSFSRYNEQFF; DNA: TGTGCCAGCAGCTTCTCTAGATACAATGAGCAGTTCTTC
D: .; V: TRBV5-8; size: .; J: TRBJ2-7; CDR3: CASSFEISYEQYF; DNA: TGTGCCAGCAGCTTCGAAATCTCCTACGAGCAGTACTTC
D: .; V: TRBV6-1; size: .; J: TRBJ1-5; CDR3: CASSGGQPQHF; DNA: TGTGCCAGCAGTGGGGGTCAGCCCCAGCATTTT
D: .; V: TRBV7-9; size: .; J: TRBJ2-3; CDR3: CASSLGKGASTDTQYF; DNA: TGTGCCAGCAGCTTAGGCAAAGGGGCTAGCACAGATACGCAGTATTTT
D: .; V: TRBV4-1; size: once; J: TRBJ2-1; CDR3: CASSQTGSPAGNNEQFF; DNA: TGCGCCAGCAGCCAGACAGGGTCCCCAGCGGGAAACAATGAGCAGTTCTTC
D: .; V: TRBV6-5; size: .; J: TRBJ1-3; CDR3: CASSYSTSGNTIYF; DNA: TGTGCCAGCAGTTACTCGACATCTGGAAACACCATATATTTT
D: TRBD1; V: TRBV5-1; size: once; J: TRBJ1-1; CDR3: CASSRTGENEAFF; DNA: TGCGCCAGCAGCCGGACAGGGGAAAATGAAGCTTTCTTT
D: .; V: TRBV5-6; size: .; J: TRBJ2-5; CDR3: CASSLSGSRETQYF; DNA: TGTGCCAGCAGCTTGTCTGGATCACGAGAGACCCAGTACTTC
D: .; V: TRBV27; size: once; J: TRBJ1-1; CDR3: CASKLRPNTEAFF; DNA: TGTGCCAGCAAGTTGCGTCCGAACACTGAAGCTTTCTTT
D: TRBD1; V: TRBV10-3; size: once; J: TRBJ1-1; CDR3: CATGGADTEAFF; DNA: TGTGCCACAGGGGGCGCAGACACTGAAGCTTTCTTT
D: .; V: TRBV7-2; size: .; J: TRBJ2-1; CDR3: CASSLRAAYNEQFF; DNA: TGTGCCAGCAGCTTGCGGGCCGCATACAATGAGCAGTTCTTC
D: .; V: TRBV4-1; size: .; J: TRBJ2-1; CDR3: CASSHWLARNEQFF; DNA: TGCGCCAGCAGCCACTGGTTGGCTCGCAATGAGCAGTTCTTC
D: TRBD1; V: TRBV7-9; size: .; J: TRBJ2-7; CDR3: CASSKSGTGVNEQYF; DNA: TGTGCCAGCAGTAAGTCCGGGACAGGGGTCAACGAGCAGTACTTC
D: TRBD1; V: TRBV5-4; size: .; J: TRBJ1-2; CDR3: CASSLPTGQFYGYTF; DNA: TGTGCCAGCAGCTTGCCCACGGGACAGTTCTATGGCTACACCTTC
D: TRBD1; V: TRBV5-1; size: .; J: TRBJ1-4; CDR3: CASSLGQGRINEKLFF; DNA: TGCGCCAGCAGCTTAGGACAGGGGCGTATTAATGAAAAACTGTTTTTT
D: TRBD1; V: TRBV11-2; size: .; J: TRBJ2-3; CDR3: CASSLGQGAHTQYF; DNA: TGTGCCAGCAGCTTAGGACAGGGGGCGCATACGCAGTATTTT
D: .; V: TRBV10-2; size: .; J: TRBJ1-1; CDR3: CASRGTEAFF; DNA: TGCGCCAGCAGAGGGACTGAAGCTTTCTTT
D: .; V: TRBV10-2; size: .; J: TRBJ2-5; CDR3: CASSESSETQYF; DNA: TGCGCCAGCAGTGAGTCAAGTGAGACCCAGTACTTC